Listed here are 14 T cell receptor beta chains from one sample, sequenced in a study of T cells expressing NK-cell markers (dated by TCRdb to between 2020 and 2021). Library creation used 5' RACE. The sequencing machine was an Illumina HiSeq 2000. After reprocessing by TCRdb, each CDR3 protein sequence is one entry, and no DNA is given. The sample table includes about 460,000 distinct CDR3 sequences. Clones ranked in the top ten supply roughly 1.4% of the sample. Material: blood T cells: a sorted CD56 or NKG2C T cell subset, CD4+ or CD8+ T cells, or bulk PBMC T cells (not recorded which). The origin of the receptors is a woman in her forties or fifties in good health. Donor details come from another sample of the same person, matched by shared clones.

The chain employs TRBV7-9 and TRBJ2-7; the D call from TCRdb, TRBD1, cannot be confirmed without DNA. Looked up from germline, CDR1 is SEHNR and CDR2 is FQNEAQ (reference sequence). The CDR3 covers 17 residues. CDR3 loop: CASSLENPGTGIYEQYF.

This sequence joins TRBV14 and TRBJ2-5; the D call from TCRdb, TRBD2, cannot be confirmed without DNA. This CDR3 contains 16 residues. Germline V lookup: CDR1 SGHDN, CDR2 FVKESK. The CDR3 sequence is CASSPLRSKGRETQYF. Variable domain in full (rest from reference TRBV14 and TRBJ2-5): EAGVTQFPSHSVIEKGQTVTLRCDPISGHDNLYWYRRVMGKEIKFLLHFVKESKQDESGMPNNRFLAERTGGTYSTLKVQPAELEDSGVYFCASSPLRSKGRETQYFGPGTRLLVL.

The J gene is TRBJ2-3, the V gene TRBV29-1; TCRdb designates TRBD2, a call that cannot be tested without DNA. The CDR3 length is 14 residues. Germline CDR1 and CDR2: SQVTM and ANQGSEA. The CDR3: CSVEIGSFTDTQYF.

The V gene is TRBV5-1, the J gene TRBJ2-3. Germline CDR1 and CDR2: SGHRS and YFSETQ. The CDR3 is 13 residues long. CDR3 sequence: CASSLAGLDTQYF.

The chain joins TRBV11-2 to TRBJ2-1; the TRBD2 assignment by TCRdb is unverifiable without DNA. Germline V gives CDR1 SGHAT, CDR2 FQNNGV. The CDR3 is 16 residues long. This CDR3 is CASIGDGLAGASEQFF.

The J gene is TRBJ2-6, the V gene TRBV12-3 or TRBV12-4; the D gene TCRdb calls, TRBD2, cannot be checked with no DNA. The CDR3 consists of 17 residues. This chain's CDR3 is CASTLYGGLPGANVLTF.

The CDR3 here is CAISEGRLRGNTGELFF. The chain carries TRBV10-3 and TRBJ2-2; TCRdb picks TRBD1, but there is no DNA to check that call. Germline V gene lookup returns CDR1 ENHRY and CDR2 SYGVKD. The CDR3 spans 17 residues.

This sequence joins TRBV14 and TRBJ2-4. CDR1 is SGHDN and CDR2 is FVKESK in the germline V gene. The CDR3 covers 17 residues. The CDR3 sequence is CASSQGRKVSAKNIQYF.

This sequence joins TRBV27 and TRBJ1-2; TCRdb returns TRBD1, unconfirmable since there is no DNA. Germline V gives CDR1 MNHEY, CDR2 SMNVEV (reference sequence). The CDR3 has 15 amino acids. The CDR3 here is CASKETGAGYYGYTF.

The chain links TRBV28 to TRBJ1-1; TCRdb designates TRBD1, a call that cannot be tested without DNA. This CDR3 has 16 amino acids. Germline-derived CDR1 and CDR2 are MDHEN and SYDVKM. CDR3 protein: CASSLSWTGAATEAFF.

V usage is TRBV29-1 and J usage is TRBJ1-1; TCRdb returns TRBD1, unconfirmable since there is no DNA. The CDR3 totals 14 residues. Germline values: CDR1 SQVTM, CDR2 ANQGSEA. CDR3 sequence: CSVLPTGMNTEAFF.

This chain links TRBV5-1 with TRBJ2-3; TCRdb proposes TRBD1, but this gene call is untestable without DNA. Germline values: CDR1 SGHRS, CDR2 YFSETQ. CDR3 size: 15 residues. This chain's CDR3 is CASSPEVAYTDTQYF.

The gene calls are TRBV7-9 and TRBJ2-1; checking the TCRdb D call of TRBD2 is not possible without DNA. The CDR3 is 15 amino acids. Germline-derived CDR1 and CDR2 are SEHNR and FQNEAQ (reference sequence). The CDR3 loop reads CASSLAGLGSGEQFF.

J is TRBJ1-1 and V is TRBV27; the TCRdb D gene call, TRBD1, has no DNA to confirm it. This CDR3 has 16 residues. Germline V lookup: CDR1 MNHEY, CDR2 SMNVEV (reference sequence). CDR3 residues: CASSAWTGHMNTEAFF.